This note documents a single TCR beta chain sequence. Its matching antigen is unknown. Every donor was a healthy person donating bone marrow. This sample is part of a study of cytomegalovirus exposure and HLA in healthy donors. CDR1 and CDR2 from the germline V gene are LNHDA and SQIVND (reference sequence). The V end was cut by 3 bases, the J end by 0 bases, with 6 bases between. The CDR3 is made up of 14 amino acids. Vbeta (60) and Jbeta (13) primers were used in the PCR. Generated by immunoSEQ multiplex PCR, the TCRdb table keeps only in-frame clones and is missing some. The profile covers approximately 190,000 clones, with 80% to 85% appearing a single time and 6.3% taken by the ten largest. The study's findings and limits: A later examination showed that TCR association rates differed by HLA locus, with DRB1 most and HLA-C fewest. The authors later found HLA-associated TCR beta chains more clonally expanded than equally common others.

Sequencing input: PBMCs. This chain links TRBV19 with TRBJ1-3; D is ambiguous. This TCR was recovered from a man aged 40-55 years in good health and CMV-seropositive. The CDR3 here is CASSMYGSGNTIYF. The CDR3 bases are TGTGCCAGTAGTATGTACGGCTCTGGAAACACCATATATTTT.